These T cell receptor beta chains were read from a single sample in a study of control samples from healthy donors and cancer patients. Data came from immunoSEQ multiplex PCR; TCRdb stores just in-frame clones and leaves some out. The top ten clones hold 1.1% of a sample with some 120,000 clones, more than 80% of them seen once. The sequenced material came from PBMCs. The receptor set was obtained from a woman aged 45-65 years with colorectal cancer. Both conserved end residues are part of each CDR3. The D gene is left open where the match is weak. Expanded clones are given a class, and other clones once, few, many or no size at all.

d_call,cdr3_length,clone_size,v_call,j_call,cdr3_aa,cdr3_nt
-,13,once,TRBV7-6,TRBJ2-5,CASSFAIQETQYF,TGTGCCAGCAGCTTCGCCATACAAGAGACCCAGTACTTC
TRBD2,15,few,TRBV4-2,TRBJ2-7,CASSQDSGSSYEQYF,TGTGCCAGCAGCCAAGATAGCGGGAGCTCCTACGAGCAGTACTTC
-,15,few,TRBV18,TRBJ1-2,CASSPERDTNYGYTF,TGTGCCAGCTCACCCGAACGGGACACCAACTATGGCTACACCTTC
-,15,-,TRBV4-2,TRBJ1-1,CASSQDTGPRKEAFF,TGTGCCAGCAGCCAAGATACAGGCCCTAGGAAGGAAGCTTTCTTT
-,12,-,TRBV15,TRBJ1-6,CATSRAQSPLHF,TGTGCCACCAGTCGAGCCCAGTCACCCCTCCACTTT
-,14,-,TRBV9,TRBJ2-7,CASSVGWGTYEQYF,TGTGCCAGCAGCGTAGGTTGGGGGACCTACGAGCAGTACTTC
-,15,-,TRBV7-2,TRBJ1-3,CASSLFTASGNTIYF,TGTGCCAGCAGCTTATTCACGGCCTCTGGAAACACCATATATTTT
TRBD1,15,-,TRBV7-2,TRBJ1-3,CASSPETGTGNTIYF,TGTGCCAGCAGCCCAGAGACAGGGACTGGAAACACCATATATTTT
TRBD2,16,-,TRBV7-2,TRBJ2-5,CASSSPGRTSQETQYF,TGTGCCAGCAGCTCCCCCGGGAGGACTAGCCAAGAGACCCAGTACTTC
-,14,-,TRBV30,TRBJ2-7,CAWSVDSGTYEQYF,TGTGCCTGGAGTGTAGACAGCGGAACCTACGAGCAGTACTTC
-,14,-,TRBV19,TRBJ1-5,CASTPHRGNQPQHF,TGTGCCAGTACCCCCCACAGGGGCAATCAGCCCCAGCATTTT
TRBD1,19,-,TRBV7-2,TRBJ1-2,CASSPALSGTVILGYGYTF,TGTGCCAGCAGTCCCGCATTGTCTGGGACAGTCATCTTAGGCTACGGCTACACCTTC
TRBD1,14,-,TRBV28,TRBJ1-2,CASSSGQGARGYTF,TGTGCCAGCAGTTCGGGACAGGGGGCTCGGGGCTACACCTTC
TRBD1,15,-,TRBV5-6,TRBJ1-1,CASSPKDRKNTEAFF,TGTGCCAGCAGCCCGAAGGACAGGAAGAACACTGAAGCTTTCTTT
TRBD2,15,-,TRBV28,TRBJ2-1,CASSLRTSGYGEQFF,TGTGCCAGCAGTTTACGGACTAGCGGTTATGGTGAGCAGTTCTTC
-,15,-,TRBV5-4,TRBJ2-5,CASSDKGLAEETQYF,TGTGCCAGCAGCGATAAGGGTCTAGCCGAAGAGACCCAGTACTTC
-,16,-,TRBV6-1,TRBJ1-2,CASSEALMGPQIGYTF,TGTGCCAGCAGTGAAGCGCTAATGGGACCGCAGATCGGCTACACCTTC
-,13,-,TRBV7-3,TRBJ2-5,CASSLRGQETQYF,TGTGCCAGCAGCTTAAGGGGACAAGAGACCCAGTACTTC
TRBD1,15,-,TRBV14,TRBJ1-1,CASSHLRTGDAEAFF,TGTGCCAGCAGCCATCTCAGGACAGGAGACGCTGAAGCTTTCTTT
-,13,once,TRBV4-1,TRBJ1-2,CASRKTGSYGYTF,TGCGCCAGCAGAAAGACGGGGAGCTATGGCTACACCTTC
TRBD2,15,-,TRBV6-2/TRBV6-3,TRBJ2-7,CASSPRLAGATEQYF,TGTGCCAGCAGCCCCCGACTAGCGGGAGCCACCGAGCAGTACTTC
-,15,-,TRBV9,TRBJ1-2,CASSPAPTANYGYTF,TGTGCCAGCAGCCCAGCCCCCACGGCTAACTATGGCTACACCTTC
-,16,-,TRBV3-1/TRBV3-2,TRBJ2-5,CASSQAAPGAGETQYF,TGTGCCAGCAGCCAAGCGGCCCCGGGGGCGGGAGAGACCCAGTACTTC
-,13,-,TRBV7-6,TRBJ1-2,CASSLTVNYGYTF,TGTGCCAGCAGCTTAACAGTAAACTATGGCTACACCTTC
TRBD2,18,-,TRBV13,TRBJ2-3,CASSLGMLAGGPSDTQYF,TGTGCCAGCAGCTTAGGAATGCTAGCGGGAGGGCCGTCAGATACGCAGTATTTT
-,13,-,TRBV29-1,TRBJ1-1,CSVGSPESTEAFF,TGCAGCGTTGGATCTCCGGAATCCACTGAAGCTTTCTTT
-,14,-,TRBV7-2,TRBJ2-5,CASSLSTGQETQYF,TGTGCCAGCAGCTTATCTACAGGACAAGAGACCCAGTACTTC
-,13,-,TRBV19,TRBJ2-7,CASSLTGWAEQYF,TGTGCCAGTAGTCTCACAGGGTGGGCCGAGCAGTACTTC